These 7 T cell receptor beta chains originate from one sample sequenced in a study of identical twins. One entry per CDR3 protein, called by TCRdb with MiXCR from the 5' RACE reads. The profile shows 450,000 to 500,000 distinct CDR3 sequences, roughly an eighth of them singletons. These data also formed part of another study, on yellow fever vaccine responses in identical twins.

The sequenced sample consisted of CD4+ T cells sorted from blood. The receptors were sampled from a woman between 18 and 30 years old in good health.

The V and J genes are TRBV27 and TRBJ1-5; D call uncertain. Germline lookup yields CDR1 MNHEY and CDR2 SMNVEV (reference sequence). There are 16 residues in the CDR3. V was pared by 6 bases and J by 5 bases, with 20 bases between. CDR3 bases: TGTGCCAGCAGGGACGACGGGAGGAAATTATATCAGCCCCAGCATTTT. Residues: CASRDDGRKLYQPQHF.

This clonotype was seen only a few times. The chain has TRBV6-1 and TRBJ2-6, with unresolved D. Trimming removed 2 bases at V and 18 bases at J, with 11 bases between. Germline V gene lookup returns CDR1 MNHNS and CDR2 SASEGT. The CDR3 runs to 11 residues. CDR3 sequence reads: CASSEMGYKTF. The DNA for the CDR3 is TGTGCCAGCAGTGAAATGGGGTATAAGACTTTC.

The sample holds a few counts of this clonotype. The chain carries TRBV14 and TRBJ2-5; D may be TRBD1 (6 bases). Germline CDR1 SGHDN, CDR2 FVKESK. Trimming left V 0 bases short and J 2 bases short, with 10 bases between. This CDR3 region has 15 residues. This CDR3 reads CASSQERGNQETQYF. In nucleotides, the CDR3 is TGTGCCAGCAGCCAAGAAAGGGGGAATCAAGAGACCCAGTACTTC.

This clonotype was counted a few times. The chain links TRBV25-1 to TRBJ2-3; 12 nucleotides match TRBD2. The CDR3 loop spans 16 amino acids. Losses at the gene ends were 4 bases for V and 9 bases for J; bases not matched to a gene: 11. Germline assignment: CDR1 MGHDK and CDR2 SYGVNS. The CDR3 DNA reads TGTGCCAGCAGTGGGGAGCTAGCGGGGGGGCCGCCAACGCAGTATTTT. As protein: CASSGELAGGPPTQYF.

This clonotype was counted at least ten times. V usage is TRBV2 and J usage is TRBJ2-1; 7 bases map to TRBD1. The CDR3 runs 16 residues. V dropped 0 bases and J dropped 3; count of bases not matched to a gene: 5. The germline CDR1 and CDR2 sequences are SNHLY and FYNNEI. CDR3 loop: CASSEAGGTFYNEQFF. CDR3 bases: TGTGCCAGCAGTGAAGCAGGGGGCACCTTCTACAATGAGCAGTTCTTC.

The V gene is TRBV20-1, the J gene TRBJ2-3; D uncertain. The V and J ends lost 6 bases and 12 bases respectively, with 7 bases between them. The CDR3 extends over 8 amino acids. The germline V gene encodes CDR1 DFQATT and CDR2 SNEGSKA (reference sequence). The CDR3 sequence is CSAWGQYF. CDR3 nucleotide sequence: TGCAGTGCCTGGGGACAGTATTTT.

The chain recombines TRBV2 with TRBJ1-5; 9 nucleotides agree with TRBD1. The CDR3 runs 15 residues. Trimming removed 6 bases from V and 9 bases from J; junction bases left unmatched: 12. Germline values: CDR1 SNHLY, CDR2 FYNNEI. CDR3 sequence: CASSEGDRGGRPQHF. The CDR3 nucleotides read TGTGCCAGCAGCGAGGGCGACAGGGGGGGTCGGCCCCAGCATTTT.